This T cell receptor (beta chain) was captured by sequencing in a study of cytomegalovirus exposure and HLA in healthy donors. PCR used 60 Vbeta primers and 13 Jbeta primers. Clones were read by immunoSEQ multiplex PCR, and TCRdb kept only the in-frame ones, dropping some. The repertoire holds roughly 140,000 clones, with over 65% as singletons. This CDR3 is 17 amino acids long. V lost 0 bases, J lost 7 bases, and 11 bases stayed unmatched. CDR1 LNHDA and CDR2 SQIVND come from the germline V gene (reference sequence). The rearrangement joins TRBV19 to TRBJ2-1; the match to TRBD1 covers 8 bases. The source material was PBMCs. The clonotype comes from a male donor in good health and CMV-seronegative. The CDR3 reads CASSIEGPGGVRNEQFF. CDR3 sequence (DNA): TGTGCCAGTAGTATAGAAGGACCAGGGGGCGTCAGGAATGAGCAGTTCTTC.